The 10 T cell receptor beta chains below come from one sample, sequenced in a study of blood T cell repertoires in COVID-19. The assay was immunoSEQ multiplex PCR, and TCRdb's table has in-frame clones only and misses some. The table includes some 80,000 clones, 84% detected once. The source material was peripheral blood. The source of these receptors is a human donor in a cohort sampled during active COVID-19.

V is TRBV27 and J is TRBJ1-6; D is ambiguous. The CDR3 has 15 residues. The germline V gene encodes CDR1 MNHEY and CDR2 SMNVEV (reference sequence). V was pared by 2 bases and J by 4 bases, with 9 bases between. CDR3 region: CASSLMVTYNSPLHF. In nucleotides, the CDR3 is TGTGCCAGCAGTTTAATGGTAACTTATAATTCACCCCTCCACTTT.

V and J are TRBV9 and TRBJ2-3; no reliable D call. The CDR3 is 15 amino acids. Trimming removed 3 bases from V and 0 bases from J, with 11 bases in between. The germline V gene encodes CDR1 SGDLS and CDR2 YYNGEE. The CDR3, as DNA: TGTGCCAGCAGCGCTTACGCGTCTAGCACAGATACGCAGTATTTT. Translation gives CASSAYASSTDTQYF.

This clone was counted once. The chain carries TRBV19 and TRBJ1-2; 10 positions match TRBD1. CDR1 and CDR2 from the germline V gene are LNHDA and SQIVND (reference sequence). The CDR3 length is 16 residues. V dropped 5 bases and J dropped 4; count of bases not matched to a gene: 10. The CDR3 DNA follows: TGTGCCAGTAGTCTCCCGGGGACAGGGGCTCTCTATGGCTACACCTTC. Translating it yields CASSLPGTGALYGYTF.

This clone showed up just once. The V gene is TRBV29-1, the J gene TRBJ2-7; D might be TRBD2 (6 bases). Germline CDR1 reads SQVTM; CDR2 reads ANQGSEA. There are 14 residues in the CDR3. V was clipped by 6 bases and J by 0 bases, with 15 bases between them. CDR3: CSVGVGGASYEQYF. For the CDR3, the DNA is TGCAGCGTCGGGGTTGGCGGGGCCTCCTACGAGCAGTACTTC.

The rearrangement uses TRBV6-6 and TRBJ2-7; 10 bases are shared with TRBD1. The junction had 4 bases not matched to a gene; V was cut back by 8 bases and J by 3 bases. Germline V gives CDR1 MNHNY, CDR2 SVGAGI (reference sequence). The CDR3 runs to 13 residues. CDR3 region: CASEGDRGYEQYF. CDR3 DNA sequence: TGTGCCAGCGAGGGGGACAGGGGCTACGAGCAGTACTTC.

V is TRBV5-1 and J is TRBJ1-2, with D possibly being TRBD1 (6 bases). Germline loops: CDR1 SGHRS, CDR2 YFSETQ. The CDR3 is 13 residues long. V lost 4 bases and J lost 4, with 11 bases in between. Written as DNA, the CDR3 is TGCGCCAGCAGCCCTGGACAGTCCTATGGCTACACCTTC. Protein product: CASSPGQSYGYTF. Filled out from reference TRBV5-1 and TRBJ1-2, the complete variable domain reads KAGVTQTPRYLIKTRGQQVTLSCSPISGHRSVSWYQQTPGQGLQFLFEYFSETQRNKGNFPGRFSGRQFSNSRSEMNVSTLELGDSALYLCASSPGQSYGYTFGSGTRLTVV.

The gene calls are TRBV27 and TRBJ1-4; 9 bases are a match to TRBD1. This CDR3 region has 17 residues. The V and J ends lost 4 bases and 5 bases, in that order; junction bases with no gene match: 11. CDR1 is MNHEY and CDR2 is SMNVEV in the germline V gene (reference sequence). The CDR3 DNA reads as TGTGCCAGCAGTTCGGGACAGGGAAGACAAGAAAATGAAAAACTGTTTTTT. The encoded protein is CASSSGQGRQENEKLFF.

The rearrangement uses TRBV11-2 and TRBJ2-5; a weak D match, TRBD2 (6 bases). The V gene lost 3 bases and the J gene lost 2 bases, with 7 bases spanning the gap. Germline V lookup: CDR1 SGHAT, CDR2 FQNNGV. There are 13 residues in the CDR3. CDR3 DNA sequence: TGTGCCAGCAGCTTGCGGGGACAAGAGACCCAGTACTTC. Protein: CASSLRGQETQYF.

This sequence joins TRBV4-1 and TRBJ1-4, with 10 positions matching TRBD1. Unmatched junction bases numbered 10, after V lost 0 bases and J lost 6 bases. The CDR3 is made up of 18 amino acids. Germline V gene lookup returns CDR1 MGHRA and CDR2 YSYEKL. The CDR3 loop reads CASSQDAGRGQGYEKLFF. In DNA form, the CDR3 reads TGCGCCAGCAGCCAAGATGCGGGTAGGGGACAGGGGTATGAAAAACTGTTTTTT.

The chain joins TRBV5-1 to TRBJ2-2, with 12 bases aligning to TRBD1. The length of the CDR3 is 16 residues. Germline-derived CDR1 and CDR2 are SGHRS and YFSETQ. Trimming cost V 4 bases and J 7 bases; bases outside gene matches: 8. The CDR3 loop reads CASSGRDRGLVGELFF. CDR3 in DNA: TGCGCCAGCAGCGGCCGGGACAGGGGGCTCGTCGGGGAGCTGTTTTTT.